This T cell receptor (beta chain) emerged from a study of shared clonotypes between healthy human individuals (TCRdb year 2020). Study-level background: The cohort comprised a couple of women and a few men aged 18 to 49 years. For each donor, CD4 naive and CD4 memory were each run on three plates, CD8 naive on two plates, and CD8 memory on one plate. The study deeply sequenced blood TCR repertoires of several healthy adults to estimate repertoire size and the extent of clonotype sharing between individuals. Libraries were prepared and TCR repertoires were sequenced by different laboratories using diverse techniques, in order to increase sequencing depth and limit assay-specific biases. Between about 0.85 and 9.5 billion PBMCs per donor were obtained by leukapheresis.

Broader findings and caveats from the paper: Sampling was restricted to blood, and TCR repertoires in tissues likely differ from the TCR repertoires found in blood. Even with the large sequencing depth, rarefaction of the sorted-subset datasets indicated that sequencing was incomplete. Clonotypes shared by all four sorted-subset donors showed higher generation probabilities than non-shared clonotypes. Roughly 5% of naive CD4, 3.5% of naive CD8, approximately 2.2% of memory CD4, and approximately 0.4% of memory CD8 clonotypes were shared across several donors. Based on pairwise subsampling, the degree of clonotype sharing among donors was expected to be affected by sequencing depth. Estimated clonotype richness was generally larger for naive than for memory subsets. Because the study included a small number of donors, the genetic and exposure-history diversity represented was limited.

With respect to this clone: The antigen it binds to is not known. The sample holds no much larger clone one base away, and base qualities are not on file.

Donors were healthy HIV-negative adults with no recently reported acute infections or vaccinations. Every donor was a Caucasian adult living in Nashville, Tennessee, USA. CD4+ T cells were enriched by magnetic negative selection; naive cells were then positively selected on CD45RA, and the negative fraction formed the memory subset. Blood was collected by leukapheresis, and PBMCs were isolated by Ficoll-Histopaque density gradient centrifugation and then cryopreserved in liquid nitrogen vapor phase. Purity and quantity of every magnetically sorted T cell population were checked by analytical flow cytometry. Each sorted fraction had its genomic DNA isolated and then quantified by UV absorbance on a Nanodrop 2000c. CDR1 MDHEN and CDR2 SYDVKM are derived from the germline V gene. V and J are truncated by 7 bases and 4 bases respectively, leaving an intervening sequence of 11 bases. The CDR3 spans 12 residues, from the cysteine through the phenylalanine. The sequence is cut down to CDR3 DNA, 36 bases in frame from base 1.

TCR CDR3 regions were amplified from genomic DNA by multiplex PCR using the deep immunoSEQ assay. Extracted genomic DNA from each cell subset was distributed evenly across all wells of several immunoSEQ 96-well plates, and each plate was treated as a replicate. For sorted subsets, each replicate PCR was loaded with 200 ng genomic DNA, equivalent to 25,000 to 35,000 T cell genomes. Purified libraries were quantified with a Qubit 3.0 fluorometer, sized on a Bioanalyzer 2100, and re-quantified with the KAPA Library Quantification kit. Every immunoSEQ 96-well plate was sequenced on a separate single-read 150-cycle Illumina NextSeq 550 flow cell. Per the authors' processing: The immunoSEQ output contained only junctional sequences without quality scores, so filtering could not match that applied to full-length reads. Sequences were annotated with PyIR, a Python wrapper for IgBLAST v1.9, using IMGT germline references to assign V/J genes and CDR3. Any read was removed if the V/J assignment was weak (E-value above 1e-6), the CDR3 was missing, or the read contained stop codons, out-of-frame junctions, or ambiguous translated residues. V3J clonotypes were defined as sequences sharing an identical inferred V gene, J gene, and CDR3 amino acid sequence. To compute the percentage overlap between repertoires, the number of shared unique clonotypes was divided by the size of the smaller repertoire. Richness of each repertoire was evaluated using RTK rarefaction, the Chao1 estimator, and Recon v2.1 estimates of unobserved clonotypes. Generation probabilities for all TCRbeta clonotypes obtained by the gDNA method from a handful of donors were computed using OLGA. Imported from immuneACCESS, the table was reduced by TCRdb to in-frame sequences with V and J called. These copies leave out some clones; in studies compared against another copy, an unresolved V gene accounts for under half, and the cause of the remainder is not known. That table is the source of V, J and clone size, and D and trimming were worked out from the DNA. The sample records about 1.5 million clones, 95% to 99% of which are singletons. Together, the top ten hold roughly 0.45% of the sample.

The sequenced sample consisted of naive CD4+ T cells sorted from blood. What the cell subset or site label conveys for this sample: CD45RA+ positively selected. The receptor comes from a man in his thirties or forties in good health. The rearrangement combines TRBV28 with TRBJ2-7; a weak D assignment points to TRBD2 (6 bases agree). The DNA is as follows: TGTGCCAGCACTCGGGCGGGATACGAGCAGTACTTC. The resulting protein is CASTRAGYEQYF. Full variable domain (CDR3 extended with the reference TRBV28 and TRBJ2-7 proteins): DVKVTQSSRYLVKRTGEKVFLECVQDMDHENMFWYRQDPGLGLRLIYFSYDVKMKEKGDIPEGYSVSREKKERFSLILESASTNQTSMYLCASTRAGYEQYFGPGTRLTVT.